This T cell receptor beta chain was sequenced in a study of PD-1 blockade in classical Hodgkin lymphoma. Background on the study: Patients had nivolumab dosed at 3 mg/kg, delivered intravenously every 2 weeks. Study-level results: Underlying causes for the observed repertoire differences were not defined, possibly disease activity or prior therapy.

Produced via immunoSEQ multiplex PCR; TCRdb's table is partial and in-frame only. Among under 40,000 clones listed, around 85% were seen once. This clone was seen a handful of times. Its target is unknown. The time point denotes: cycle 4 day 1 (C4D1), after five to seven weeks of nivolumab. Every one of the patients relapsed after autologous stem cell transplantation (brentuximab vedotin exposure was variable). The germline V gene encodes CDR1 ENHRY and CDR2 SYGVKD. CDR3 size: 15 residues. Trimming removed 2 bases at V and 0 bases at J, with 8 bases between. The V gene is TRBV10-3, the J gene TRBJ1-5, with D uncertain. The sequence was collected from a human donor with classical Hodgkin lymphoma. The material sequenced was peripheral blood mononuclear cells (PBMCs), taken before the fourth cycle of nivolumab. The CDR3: CAISEVGISNQPQHF. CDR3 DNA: TGTGCCATCAGTGAGGTTGGGATTAGCAATCAGCCCCAGCATTTT.